These 16 T cell receptor beta chains were sequenced from one sample in a study of T-cell memory formation after mild COVID-19. TCRdb recomputed calls from the 5' RACE reads with MiXCR, one row per CDR3 protein. The sample lists around 300,000 distinct CDR3 sequences; around an eighth were seen once. The specimen sequenced was PBMCs or a T cell subset sorted from them (not recorded which). Every receptor here comes from a man aged 18-30 years who had mild COVID-19 (a few samples of this study predate the infection). Cell type and time point are not known.

This clonotype was seen a few times. This rearrangement joins TRBV12-3 or TRBV12-4 to TRBJ1-5, with 8 bases that match TRBD1. The CDR3 spans 14 residues. Trimming at V came to 6 bases and at J to 7 bases, leaving 8 bases not matched to a gene. The CDR3 here is CASSPDRVRQPQHF. The CDR3 coding sequence is TGTGCCAGCAGCCCGGACAGGGTCCGGCAGCCCCAGCATTTT.

This clonotype was seen ten or more times. In DNA form, the CDR3 reads TGTGCCAGCAGCGTTAGTTCGGGCTCTGGGGCCAACGTCCTGACTTTC. Its translation is CASSVSSGSGANVLTF. The chain joins TRBV7-2 to TRBJ2-6; the D is unclear. Trimming took 5 bases from V and 0 from J, leaving 11 bases between them. This CDR3 is 16 amino acids long. Germline V CDR1 and CDR2: SGHTA, FQGNSA.

This clonotype was seen a few times. The chain carries TRBV6-2 or TRBV6-3 and TRBJ2-4; 10 bases match TRBD1. Germline assignment: CDR1 MNHEY and CDR2 SVGEGT. V trimming: 6 bases; J trimming: 7 bases; junction bases outside the gene matches: 0. The CDR3 length is 12 residues. CDR3 sequence: CASRGQGNIQYF. The CDR3, as DNA: TGTGCCAGCAGGGGACAGGGGAACATTCAGTACTTC.

This clonotype occurred a few times. This chain connects TRBV20-1 to TRBJ2-7; possible D gene TRBD1, 6 bases. The CDR3 is 14 amino acids. Trimming took 5 bases from V and 0 from J, leaving 14 bases between them. Germline V gene data show CDR1 as DFQATT and CDR2 as SNEGSKA (reference sequence). The CDR3 protein is CSALGAESSYEQYF. In DNA, the CDR3 is TGCAGTGCTCTGGGGGCGGAGAGCTCCTACGAGCAGTACTTC.

The chain links TRBV4-3 to TRBJ1-3; D is undetermined. The V end lost 1 base, the J end lost 3 bases, and 4 bases lay between the germline ends. CDR3 length: 13 amino acids. Germline loops: CDR1 LGHNA, CDR2 YSLEER. DNA of the CDR3: TGCGCCAGCAGCCAAGCCGATGGAAACACCATATATTTT. This encodes CASSQADGNTIYF.

This clonotype was detected a few times. This rearrangement joins TRBV5-5 to TRBJ1-5, with D perhaps TRBD1 (5 bases). The length of the CDR3 is 15 residues. Trimming pared 0 bases from V and 4 bases from J, leaving 11 bases between. Germline V gives CDR1 SGHKS, CDR2 YYEKEE (reference sequence). The CDR3 is CASSLGVRVNQPQHF. The CDR3 DNA follows: TGTGCCAGCAGCTTGGGTGTCAGGGTGAATCAGCCCCAGCATTTT.

The chain combines TRBV11-2 with TRBJ2-5, with D perhaps TRBD1 (6 bases). Germline loops: CDR1 SGHAT, CDR2 FQNNGV. The CDR3 has 14 residues. V shed 2 bases and J shed 1 base, with 8 bases lying between them. The chain's CDR3 is CASSLPDSQETQYF. In DNA, the CDR3 is TGTGCCAGCAGCTTACCGGACAGCCAAGAGACCCAGTACTTC.

This clonotype appeared a few times. The rearrangement uses TRBV6-5 and TRBJ1-1; D is uncertain. Germline CDR1 is MNHEY and CDR2 is SVGAGI. With 4 bases removed from V and 3 bases from J, the gap between germline ends came to 9 bases. CDR3 length equals 13 residues. For the CDR3, the DNA is TGTGCCAGCAGTTTCTATAGGGACACTGAAGCTTTCTTT. Translating it yields CASSFYRDTEAFF.

As DNA, the CDR3 is TGTGCCAGCAGCCAGCCAACAGGGTCGGGCGGCTACACCTTC. It codes for CASSQPTGSGGYTF. The chain uses TRBV3-1 and TRBJ1-2, with a possible D match to TRBD1 (6 bases). The CDR3 is made up of 14 amino acids. Germline lookup yields CDR1 LGHDT and CDR2 YNNKEL (reference sequence). Between the trimmed V and J ends, which lost 3 bases and 8 bases, there was a span of 16 bases.

V is TRBV12-3 or TRBV12-4 and J is TRBJ2-3; D not resolved. Trimming removed 0 bases at V and 6 bases at J, with 7 bases between. CDR3 length: 13 residues. CDR3 amino acids: CASSLAHRDTQYF. In nucleotides, the CDR3 is TGTGCCAGCAGTTTAGCGCACCGGGATACGCAGTATTTT.

This clonotype was found a few times. V is TRBV6-5 and J is TRBJ1-5, with 7 bases fitting TRBD1. The CDR3 extends over 15 amino acids. CDR1 MNHEY and CDR2 SVGAGI come from the germline V gene. Unmatched junction bases numbered 6, after V lost 0 bases and J lost 7 bases. CDR3 coding DNA: TGTGCCAGCAGTTACTCGAGACAGGGTCGACAGCCCCAGCATTTT. Encoded protein: CASSYSRQGRQPQHF.

The rearrangement uses TRBV12-3 or TRBV12-4 and TRBJ2-2; the D is unclear. The length of the CDR3 is 15 residues. Trimming stripped 6 bases from V and 0 bases from J, with 11 bases between. In DNA form, the CDR3 reads TGTGCCAGCAGCGGCAGAACTTCGAACACCGGGGAGCTGTTTTTT. Amino acids: CASSGRTSNTGELFF.

In this sample, this clonotype turned up a few times. The rearrangement joins TRBV4-3 to TRBJ2-4; D is perhaps TRBD2 (5 bases). This CDR3 spans 15 amino acids. Germline V CDR1 and CDR2: LGHNA, YSLEER. Trimming took off 0 bases at V and 8 bases at J, with 14 bases between the two ends. The CDR3, as DNA: TGCGCCAGCAGCCAAGAGGGAGTAGGGCGGGACATTCAGTACTTC. Protein product: CASSQEGVGRDIQYF.

This clonotype was seen only a few times. V gene TRBV19 combines with J gene TRBJ1-2, with TRBD1 matching 7 bases. J lost 2 bases, V lost 8 bases, and 8 bases had no gene match. The CDR3 contains 14 residues. The germline V gene has CDR1 LNHDA and CDR2 SQIVND (reference sequence). Here the CDR3 DNA reads TGTGCCAGTGCCGGGACAGATCTAAACTATGGCTACACCTTC. Its protein is CASAGTDLNYGYTF.

The CDR3 loop is CASSLFFGEYYNEQFF. The DNA of the CDR3 is TGCGCCAGCAGCTTGTTCTTCGGGGAATATTACAATGAGCAGTTCTTC. V and J are TRBV5-1 and TRBJ2-1; perhaps TRBD2 as D (5 bases). Germline lookup yields CDR1 SGHRS and CDR2 YFSETQ. This CDR3 contains 16 residues. Trimming took 1 base from V and 4 from J, leaving 15 bases between them.

This clonotype was found a few times. The V call is TRBV5-5, the J call TRBJ1-4; the D gene is possibly TRBD1 (6 bases). Germline V gene data show CDR1 as SGHKS and CDR2 as YYEKEE (reference sequence). The CDR3 has 15 residues. With 4 bases removed from V and 5 bases from J, the gap between germline ends came to 15 bases. In DNA form, the CDR3 reads TGTGCCAGCAGCCTATCGACAGGAAGAAATGAAAAACTGTTTTTT. Residues: CASSLSTGRNEKLFF.